This TCR beta chain was recovered during a study of cytomegalovirus exposure and HLA in healthy donors. Study-level points and caveats: Earlier results showed most TCR beta V segments being productive about 90% or about 30% of the time. Relative to the approximately 680-donor mean, N-insertions were reportedly fewer in an Asian-associated ancestry cluster in a later analysis. HLA restriction was apparent for most CMV-associated TCR beta chains in a later analysis. As confirmed in vitro, a few CMV-associated chains were specific for CMV antigens.

Primers included in the PCR were 60 Vbeta and 13 Jbeta primers. Libraries were prepared by immunoSEQ multiplex PCR; TCRdb keeps only in-frame clonotypes and omits some of them. The table has about 84,000 clones, 63% seen once. To note about this clone: Its antigen is currently unknown.

The TCR comes from a middle-aged woman in good health and CMV-seropositive. The sequenced material came from PBMCs.

The CDR3 DNA reads TGTGCCAGCAGTTGGGACAGTGAAGCTTTCTTT. Translated: CASSWDSEAFF. The J gene is TRBJ1-1, the V gene TRBV6-1; 7 positions agree with TRBD1. Looked up from germline, CDR1 is MNHNS and CDR2 is SASEGT. The CDR3 has 11 residues. The ends lost 5 bases at V and 7 bases at J; junction bases unmatched: 1.